The next 26 T cell receptor beta chains were all read from a single sample in a study of T cell clonality in common variable immunodeficiency. TCRdb's copy holds only in-frame clones and misses some; the assay was immunoSEQ multiplex PCR. The table lists under 45,000 clones, with no singletons. Sequencing was performed on peripheral blood mononuclear cells. Receptors were obtained from a person aged 18-70 years in good health.

As concerns this clone: A junction end diverges from the germline sequence, so it may reflect a read error. Other DNA sequences in the sample encode the same CDR3. The sequenced CDR3 bases are TGTGCCAGTAGTATGATGAGGACAGGGGGCGGAAACACT. Translation gives CASSMMRTGGGNT. The CDR3 in full is CASSMMRTGGGNTIYF. J is TRBJ1-3 and V is TRBV19; 11 bases map to TRBD1. The read terminates 3 residues ahead of where the CDR3 ends, so the germline J gene completes it. Germline V CDR1 and CDR2: LNHDA, SQIVND (reference sequence). The CDR3 has 16 amino acids.

This clone was picked up many times. The read comes to an end 3 residues before the CDR3 does, leaving the germline J gene to fill in the end. V usage is TRBV19 and J usage is TRBJ2-7; D may be TRBD2 (5 bases). Germline CDR1 LNHDA, CDR2 SQIVND (reference sequence). The CDR3 loop spans 16 amino acids. V lost 5 bases to trimming and J lost 5 bases, with 22 bases between them. The sequenced part of the CDR3 DNA is TGTGCCAGTAGTCCCTTTGGGCGGGCCTCCACGGACGAG. Its translation: CASSPFGRASTDE. In full, the CDR3 is CASSPFGRASTDEQYF.

This clone occurred many times. The CDR3 extends 3 residues past the end of the read, so its final part is completed from the germline J gene. J is TRBJ2-7 and V is TRBV4-1; 8 bases line up with TRBD2. CDR3 length: 12 residues. The V and J ends lost 11 bases and 1 base, in that order; junction bases with no gene match: 4. In germline, CDR1 is MGHRA, CDR2 YSYEKL. The CDR3 sequence is CAYQRGSYEQYF. Incomplete CDR3 DNA: TGCGCCTACCAGCGGGGGTCCTACGAG.

Many counts were recorded for this clone. Read sequence stops 3 residues before the CDR3 end, and the germline J gene provides the missing end. This sequence joins TRBV18 and TRBJ2-5; 9 bases fit TRBD2. The V segment lost 1 base and the J segment 5 bases; nucleotides outside the gene matches: 8. From germline, CDR1 is KGHSH and CDR2 LQKENI. This CDR3 has 16 residues. The CDR3 loop reads CASSPRVAGEWETQYF. CDR3 DNA (partial): TGTGCCAGCTCACCACGCGTAGCGGGAGAATGGGAGACC.

This clone was recorded many times. The read gets to within 3 residues of the CDR3 end, and the germline J gene fills in the rest. This chain connects TRBV19 to TRBJ1-1; the match to TRBD1 covers 7 bases. The V and J ends lost 6 bases and 0 bases, in that order; junction bases with no gene match: 4. This CDR3 spans 14 amino acids. From germline, CDR1 is LNHDA and CDR2 SQIVND (reference sequence). CDR3: CASRVGQMNTEAFF. CDR3 DNA, as far as it was read: TGTGCCAGTAGAGTGGGACAGATGAACACTGAA.

This clone was detected a few times. From the germline J gene comes the end of the CDR3, since the read stops 3 residues before it. The chain has TRBV19 and TRBJ1-2; 8 bases are shared with TRBD1. Germline V gene sequence: CDR1 LNHDA, CDR2 SQIVND (reference sequence). CDR3 length: 13 residues. The CDR3 loop reads CAVADRATYDYTF. The CDR3 DNA, read in part, is TGTGCCGTGGCGGACAGGGCTACTTACGAC.

Comments on this clone: The read falls 3 residues short of the CDR3 end, and the missing part is taken from the germline J gene. The chain recombines TRBV7-2 with TRBJ1-2, with D maybe TRBD1 (6 bases). From germline, CDR1 is SGHTA and CDR2 FQGNSA. CDR3 length: 13 residues. CDR3 in amino acids: CASSSQGSYDYTF. The CDR3 bases that were read are TGTGCCAGCAGCTCACAGGGTTCCTACGAC.

The sample holds a few counts of this clone. Here the CDR3 reads CAWTAGLAGAHEQYF. Incomplete CDR3 DNA: TGTGCCTGGACCGCCGGACTAGCGGGAGCCCACGAG. The V call is TRBV30, the J call TRBJ2-7, with TRBD2 matching 13 bases. The read stops 3 residues short of the end of the CDR3; the missing end is completed from the germline J gene. Germline CDR1 reads GTSNPN; CDR2 reads SVGIG (reference sequence). There are 15 residues in the CDR3. The trim removed 4 bases at V and 5 bases at J, leaving 8 bases unmatched.

This clone was seen at least ten times. The CDR3 is cut off 3 residues early in the read; its end comes from the germline J gene. The chain carries TRBV29-1 and TRBJ1-2; 9 nucleotides line up with TRBD1. Germline V gene lookup returns CDR1 SQVTM and CDR2 ANQGSEA. V was pared by 4 bases and J by 5 bases, with 2 bases of the junction left unmatched. The CDR3 sequence is 12 residues long. The covered CDR3 bases are TGCAGCGTTGTAGGGACAGGGTATGGC. This gives the protein CSVVGTGYG. The CDR3 reads in full as CSVVGTGYGYTF.

A word on this clone: Coverage ceases 3 residues before the CDR3 finishes, and the germline J gene fills in the end. The chain employs TRBV30 and TRBJ2-4; D not resolved. This CDR3 has 11 residues. The germline gives CDR1 GTSNPN, CDR2 SVGIG (reference sequence). CDR3 protein: CALEARNGQYF. Incomplete CDR3 DNA: TGTGCCTTAGAGGCCAGGAATGGT. The full variable domain, in which reference TRBV30 and TRBJ2-4 provide the parts outside the CDR3, is SQTIHQWPATLVQPVGSPLSLECTVEGTSNPNLYWYRQAAGRGLQLLFYSVGIGQISSEVPQNLSASRPQDRQFILSSKKLLLSDSGFYLCALEARNGQYFGAGTRLSVL.

Notes on this clone: The read finishes 3 residues shy of the CDR3 end, and the germline J gene is used to complete it. This chain links TRBV2 with TRBJ2-3, with D hard to call. Germline V gene lookup returns CDR1 SNHLY and CDR2 FYNNEI. CDR3 length equals 15 residues. Incomplete CDR3 DNA: TGTGCCAGCAGTGGGTCTGGGTATAGCAATCAGCCG. Residues: CASSGSGYSNQP. The CDR3 as a whole reads CASSGSGYSNQPQYF.

This clone was seen many times. Sequencing ends 3 residues short of the CDR3 end; the germline J gene provides the rest. Other DNA sequences in this sample translate to the same CDR3. V gene TRBV19 combines with J gene TRBJ1-3, with 8 bases lining up with TRBD1. Germline assignment: CDR1 LNHDA and CDR2 SQIVND (reference sequence). Trimming at V came to 5 bases and at J to 4 bases, leaving 7 bases not matched to a gene. CDR3 length: 15 amino acids. The CDR3 region is CASSPGTGRGNTIYF. The DNA read from the CDR3 is TGTGCCAGTAGTCCAGGGACAGGAAGAGGAAACACC.

This clone has at least ten counts. The sequenced fragment ends 3 residues before the CDR3 boundary, so the rest is inferred from the germline J gene. V and J are TRBV20-1 and TRBJ2-4; the match to TRBD1 covers 10 bases. This CDR3 is 12 amino acids long. Per germline, CDR1 DFQATT and CDR2 SNEGSKA (reference sequence). V was pared by 6 bases and J by 6 bases, with 2 bases of the junction left unmatched. The chain's CDR3 is CSARDRGNIQYF. The part of the CDR3 DNA that was read is TGCAGTGCAAGGGACAGGGGAAACATT.

This clone was found many times. The CDR3 loop is CASSLGLAANGELFF. The CDR3 bases that were read are TGTGCCAGCAGCTTAGGACTAGCGGCGAACGGGGAG. This chain uses TRBV7-9 with TRBJ2-2; the match to TRBD2 covers 9 bases. Sequencing ends 3 residues short of the CDR3 end; the germline J gene provides the rest. Germline loops: CDR1 SEHNR, CDR2 FQNEAQ (reference sequence). The CDR3 totals 15 residues. V was pared by 1 base and J by 7 bases, with 4 bases of the junction left unmatched.

In regard to this clone: From the germline J gene comes the end of the CDR3, since the read stops 3 residues before it. J is TRBJ1-5 and V is TRBV19; a possible D gene is TRBD1 (6 bases). Between the trimmed V and J ends, which lost 6 bases and 3 bases, there was a span of 9 bases. Germline CDR1 and CDR2: LNHDA and SQIVND (reference sequence). The CDR3 runs to 13 residues. Incomplete CDR3 DNA: TGTGCCAGTAGCGACAGGCCCAATCAGCCC. This sequence encodes CASSDRPNQP. The CDR3 reads in full as CASSDRPNQPQHF.

This clone was found a few times. The read finishes 3 residues shy of the CDR3 end, and the germline J gene is used to complete it. This chain connects TRBV25-1 to TRBJ1-1; tentatively, D is TRBD1 (5 bases). The germline V gene has CDR1 MGHDK and CDR2 SYGVNS. There are 14 residues in the CDR3. V dropped 7 bases and J dropped 1 base, with 13 bases sitting between them. The CDR3 bases that were read are TGTGCCAGCATCTCACGGGGGGAGAACACTGAA. Protein: CASISRGENTE. The whole CDR3 protein is CASISRGENTEAFF.

A note on this clone: The CDR3 end is not reached by the read, which stops 3 residues before it; the germline J gene fills it in. The V call is TRBV2, the J call TRBJ2-3; D is ambiguous. Germline V gene sequence: CDR1 SNHLY, CDR2 FYNNEI. Between the trimmed V and J ends, which lost 8 bases and 4 bases, there was a span of 10 bases. The CDR3 runs 12 residues. The CDR3 loop is CASRLVADTQYF. CDR3 DNA (partial): TGTGCCAGCCGCCTAGTGGCAGATACG. The full variable domain, in which reference TRBV2 and TRBJ2-3 provide the parts outside the CDR3, is EPEVTQTPSHQVTQMGQEVILRCVPISNHLYFYWYRQILGQKVEFLVSFYNNEISEKSEIFDDQFSVERPDGSNFTLKIRSTKLEDSAMYFCASRLVADTQYFGPGTRLTVL.

This clone was detected ten times or more. Coverage ceases 3 residues before the CDR3 finishes, and the germline J gene fills in the end. The chain is built from TRBV2 and TRBJ2-3; TRBD2 agrees at 9 bases. Trimming cost V 7 bases and J 0 bases; bases outside gene matches: 8. Germline-derived CDR1 and CDR2 are SNHLY and FYNNEI. This CDR3 has 16 amino acids. CDR3: CASKLAGTLSTDTQYF. The CDR3 bases that were read are TGTGCCAGCAAGCTAGCGGGGACTCTTAGCACAGATACG.

This clone was picked up a small number of times. Its ends do not fully match the called genes, so a read error is possible. The read terminates 3 residues ahead of where the CDR3 ends, so the germline J gene completes it. The genes are TRBV5-1 and TRBJ2-2, with D possibly TRBD2 on 6 matching bases. This CDR3 spans 17 amino acids. Per the germline V gene, CDR1 is SGHRS and CDR2 is YFSETQ. The CDR3 loop reads CASSQRGRQANTGGLFF. The part of the CDR3 DNA that was read is TGCGCCAGCAGCCAAAGGGGAAGGCAGGCGAACACCGGGGGG.

Many counts were recorded for this clone. The CDR3 end lies 3 residues beyond the end of the read and is filled in from the germline J gene. V gene TRBV9 combines with J gene TRBJ1-5, with D tentatively TRBD1 (6 bases). The V end was cut by 3 bases, the J end by 7 bases, with 11 bases between. The CDR3 is 13 residues long. Germline CDR1 and CDR2: SGDLS and YYNGEE. The CDR3: CASSAGDGQPQHF. The part of the CDR3 DNA that was read is TGTGCCAGCAGCGCAGGGGACGGACAGCCC.

This clone has a count of ten or more. The read terminates 3 residues ahead of where the CDR3 ends, so the germline J gene completes it. J is TRBJ2-5 and V is TRBV5-1, with D possibly being TRBD2 (6 bases). V shed 2 bases and J shed 5 bases, with 22 bases lying between them. Germline assignment: CDR1 SGHRS and CDR2 YFSETQ. There are 17 residues in the CDR3. Partial CDR3 DNA: TGCGCCAGCAGCTTAAATGGGGGGTCGGGAAGTTTGGAGACC. Its protein is CASSLNGGSGSLET. The entire CDR3 protein is CASSLNGGSGSLETQYF.

This clone has more than one count but fewer than ten. The read terminates 3 residues ahead of where the CDR3 ends, so the germline J gene completes it. The gene calls are TRBV11-3 and TRBJ2-3; D unclear. The CDR3 loop spans 12 amino acids. Trimming cost V 8 bases and J 6 bases, with 12 bases left between them. Germline V gene sequence: CDR1 SGHNT, CDR2 YENEEA. CDR3 region: CASFLGPDTQYF. Incomplete CDR3 DNA: TGTGCCAGCTTTTTGGGCCCGGATACG.

The sample holds many counts of this clone. The observed sequence ends 3 residues before the CDR3 terminus, with the missing tail filled in from the germline J gene. The V call is TRBV4-1, the J call TRBJ2-1, with D tentatively TRBD1 (6 bases). This CDR3 is 15 amino acids long. Trimming shortened V by 0 bases and J by 1 base, and 7 bases separated the two germline ends. Germline V gives CDR1 MGHRA, CDR2 YSYEKL. The covered CDR3 bases are TGCGCCAGCAGCCAAGATAGGGGGTCCTACAATGAG. It encodes CASSQDRGSYNE. The entire CDR3 reads CASSQDRGSYNEQFF.

This clone was seen many times. The read ends 3 residues early relative to the CDR3; the germline J gene fills the gap. V and J are TRBV19 and TRBJ1-1; no reliable D call. V lost 1 base and J lost 4, with 13 bases in between. The V gene's germline CDR1 is LNHDA and CDR2 SQIVND (reference sequence). The CDR3 consists of 15 residues. The sequenced part of the CDR3 DNA is TGTGCCAGTAGTATAGGGGTGGCAGGCCCCACTGAA. It is translated as CASSIGVAGPTE. The full CDR3 is CASSIGVAGPTEAFF.

Remarks on this clone: The read ends 3 residues before the CDR3 terminus; that terminus is restored from the germline J gene. The chain carries TRBV6-1 and TRBJ2-7; TRBD1 aligns across 8 bases. Germline V lookup: CDR1 MNHNS, CDR2 SASEGT. V dropped 4 bases and J dropped 0; count of bases not matched to a gene: 2. CDR3 size: 14 residues. The sequenced part of the CDR3 DNA is TGTGCCAGCAGTGGGACAGGGAGCTCCTACGAG. It encodes CASSGTGSSYE. The whole CDR3 region reads CASSGTGSSYEQYF.

The CDR3 sequence: CASSPPGQGAYEQYF. Partial CDR3 DNA: TGTGCCAGCAGTCCCCCGGGACAGGGGGCCTACGAG. This sequence joins TRBV11-3 and TRBJ2-7, with 11 positions matching TRBD1. The CDR3 goes on 3 residues after the read ends, and that part is filled in from the germline J gene. Unmatched junction bases numbered 6, after V lost 6 bases and J lost 2 bases. CDR3 length equals 15 residues. The germline V gene has CDR1 SGHNT and CDR2 YENEEA.